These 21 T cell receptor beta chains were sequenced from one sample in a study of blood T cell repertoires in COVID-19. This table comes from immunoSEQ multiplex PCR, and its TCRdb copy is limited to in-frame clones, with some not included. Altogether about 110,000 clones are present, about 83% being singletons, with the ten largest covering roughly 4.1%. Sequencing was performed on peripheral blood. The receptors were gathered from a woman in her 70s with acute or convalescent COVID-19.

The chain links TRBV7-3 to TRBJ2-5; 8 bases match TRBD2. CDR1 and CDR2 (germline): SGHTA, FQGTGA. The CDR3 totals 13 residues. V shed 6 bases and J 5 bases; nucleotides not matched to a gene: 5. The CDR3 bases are TGTGCCAGCAGTCTCTCGGGAGGGGAGACCCAGTACTTC. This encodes CASSLSGGETQYF.

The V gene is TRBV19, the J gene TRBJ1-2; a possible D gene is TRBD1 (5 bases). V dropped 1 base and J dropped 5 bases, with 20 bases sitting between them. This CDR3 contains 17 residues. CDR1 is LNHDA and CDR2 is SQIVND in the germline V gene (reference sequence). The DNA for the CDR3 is TGTGCCAGTAGTATAGCCCCGATTATGGGGCCTCTTTATGGCTACACCTTC. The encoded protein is CASSIAPIMGPLYGYTF.

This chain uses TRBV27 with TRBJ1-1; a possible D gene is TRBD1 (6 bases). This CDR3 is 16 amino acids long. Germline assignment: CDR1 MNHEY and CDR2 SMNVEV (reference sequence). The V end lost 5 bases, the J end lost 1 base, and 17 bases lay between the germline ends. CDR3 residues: CASSPKQQGWNTEAFF. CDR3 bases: TGTGCCAGCAGTCCGAAACAACAGGGTTGGAACACTGAAGCTTTCTTT.

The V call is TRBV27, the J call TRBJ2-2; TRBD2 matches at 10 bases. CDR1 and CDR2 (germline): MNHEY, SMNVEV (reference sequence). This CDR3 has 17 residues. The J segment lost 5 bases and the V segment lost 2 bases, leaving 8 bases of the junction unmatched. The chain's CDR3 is CASSLPSGRARTGELFF. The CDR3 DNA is TGTGCCAGCAGTTTACCCAGCGGGAGGGCCCGGACCGGGGAGCTGTTTTTT.

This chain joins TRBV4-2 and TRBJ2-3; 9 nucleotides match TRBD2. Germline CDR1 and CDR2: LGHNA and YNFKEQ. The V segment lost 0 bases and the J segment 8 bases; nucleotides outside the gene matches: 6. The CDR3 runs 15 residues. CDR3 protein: CASSQEISGGRTQYF. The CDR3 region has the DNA TGTGCCAGCAGCCAAGAGATTAGCGGGGGCCGTACGCAGTATTTT.

Here the CDR3 DNA reads TGTGCCAGCAGGTCTACTCTCTCACCCCTCCACTTT. This codes for CASRSTLSPLHF. The chain links TRBV28 to TRBJ1-6, with D hard to call. V was clipped by 6 bases and J by 10 bases, with 10 bases between them. From germline, CDR1 is MDHEN and CDR2 SYDVKM. CDR3 length: 12 residues.

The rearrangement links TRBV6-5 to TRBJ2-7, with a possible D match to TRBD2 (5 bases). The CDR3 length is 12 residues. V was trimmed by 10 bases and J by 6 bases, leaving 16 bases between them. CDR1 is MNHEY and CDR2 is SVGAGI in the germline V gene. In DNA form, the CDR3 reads TGTGCCACAGGTCCCGTTCGGGGCGAGCAGTACTTC. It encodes CATGPVRGEQYF.

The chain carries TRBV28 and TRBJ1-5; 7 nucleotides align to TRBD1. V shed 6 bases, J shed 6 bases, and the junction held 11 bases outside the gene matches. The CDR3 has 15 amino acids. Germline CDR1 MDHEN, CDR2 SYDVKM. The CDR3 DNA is TGTGCCAGCAGCTTTTCCCCGGGACAGAGTCAGCCCCAGCATTTT. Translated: CASSFSPGQSQPQHF.

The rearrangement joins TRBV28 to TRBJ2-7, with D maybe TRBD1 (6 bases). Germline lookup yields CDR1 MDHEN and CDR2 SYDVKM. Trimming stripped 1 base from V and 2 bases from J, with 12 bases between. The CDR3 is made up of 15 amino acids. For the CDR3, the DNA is TGTGCCAGCAGTTTATCAGGGGCCCCGCCCTACGAGCAGTACTTC. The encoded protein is CASSLSGAPPYEQYF.

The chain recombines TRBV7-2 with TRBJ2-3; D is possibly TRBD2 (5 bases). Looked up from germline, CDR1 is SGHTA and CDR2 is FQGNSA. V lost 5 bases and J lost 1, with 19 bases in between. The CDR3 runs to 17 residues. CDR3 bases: TGTGCCAGCAGCCCCATTTATATCTGGGAGCGCACAGATACGCAGTATTTT. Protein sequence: CASSPIYIWERTDTQYF.

The chain's CDR3 is CASSTGTVYGYTF. Here the CDR3 DNA reads TGTGCCAGCAGCACCGGGACTGTCTATGGCTACACCTTC. This chain links TRBV9 with TRBJ1-2; possibly TRBD1 for D (5 bases). CDR3 length: 13 amino acids. CDR1 is SGDLS and CDR2 is YYNGEE in the germline V gene. V lost 4 bases and J lost 4, with 11 bases in between.

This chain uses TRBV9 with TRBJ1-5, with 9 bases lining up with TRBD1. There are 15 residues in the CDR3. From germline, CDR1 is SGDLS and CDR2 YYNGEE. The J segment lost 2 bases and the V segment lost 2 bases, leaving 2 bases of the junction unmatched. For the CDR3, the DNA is TGTGCCAGCAGCGTGGGACAGGGTGGCAATCAGCCCCAGCATTTT. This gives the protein CASSVGQGGNQPQHF.

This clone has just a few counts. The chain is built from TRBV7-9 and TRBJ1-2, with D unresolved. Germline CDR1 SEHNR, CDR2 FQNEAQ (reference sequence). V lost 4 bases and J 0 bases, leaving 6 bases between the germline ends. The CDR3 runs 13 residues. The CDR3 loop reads CASSSLSNYGYTF. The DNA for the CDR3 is TGTGCCAGCAGCTCACTCTCTAACTATGGCTACACCTTC.

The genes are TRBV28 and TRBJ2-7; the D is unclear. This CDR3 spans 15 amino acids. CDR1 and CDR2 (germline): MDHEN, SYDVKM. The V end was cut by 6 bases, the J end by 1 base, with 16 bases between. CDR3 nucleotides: TGTGCCAGCAGCCCCCCGCTAGTTAGGTCCTACGAGCAGTACTTC. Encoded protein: CASSPPLVRSYEQYF. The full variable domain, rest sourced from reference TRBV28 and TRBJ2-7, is DVKVTQSSRYLVKRTGEKVFLECVQDMDHENMFWYRQDPGLGLRLIYFSYDVKMKEKGDIPEGYSVSREKKERFSLILESASTNQTSMYLCASSPPLVRSYEQYFGPGTRLTVT.

The CDR3 loop is CASSRTSGGINIQYF. CDR3 sequence (DNA): TGTGCCAGCAGCCGGACTAGCGGGGGTATAAACATTCAGTACTTC. The chain couples TRBV3-1 (or the pseudogene TRBV3-2) to TRBJ2-4, with 13 nucleotides matching TRBD2. Germline V gene sequence: CDR1 LGHDT, CDR2 YNNKEL (reference sequence). V was pared by 4 bases and J by 6 bases, with 3 bases of the junction left unmatched. This CDR3 comprises 15 residues.

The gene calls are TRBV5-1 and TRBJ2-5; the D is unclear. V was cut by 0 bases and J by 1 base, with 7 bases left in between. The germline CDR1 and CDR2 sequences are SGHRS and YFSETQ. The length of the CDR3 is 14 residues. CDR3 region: CASSLGGGQETQYF. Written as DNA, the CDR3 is TGCGCCAGCAGCTTGGGCGGCGGCCAAGAGACCCAGTACTTC.

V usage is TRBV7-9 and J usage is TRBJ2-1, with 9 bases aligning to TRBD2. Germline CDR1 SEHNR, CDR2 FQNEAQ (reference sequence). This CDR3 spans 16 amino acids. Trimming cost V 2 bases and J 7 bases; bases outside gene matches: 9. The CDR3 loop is CASSLNWLAGRNEQFF. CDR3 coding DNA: TGTGCCAGCAGCTTAAATTGGCTAGCGGGAAGGAATGAGCAGTTCTTC.

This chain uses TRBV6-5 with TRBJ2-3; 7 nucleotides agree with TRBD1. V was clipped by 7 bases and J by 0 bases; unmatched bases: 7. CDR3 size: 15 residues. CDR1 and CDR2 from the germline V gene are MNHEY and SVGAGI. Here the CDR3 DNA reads TGTGCCAGCATCGACGGACAGGCAAGCACAGATACGCAGTATTTT. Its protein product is CASIDGQASTDTQYF.

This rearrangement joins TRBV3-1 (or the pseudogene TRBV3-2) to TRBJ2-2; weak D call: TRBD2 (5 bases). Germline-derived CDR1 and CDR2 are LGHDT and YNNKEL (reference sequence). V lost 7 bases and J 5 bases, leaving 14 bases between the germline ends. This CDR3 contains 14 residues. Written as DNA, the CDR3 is TGTGCCAGCACAGGAACGGGAAGGACCGGGGAGCTGTTTTTT. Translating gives CASTGTGRTGELFF.

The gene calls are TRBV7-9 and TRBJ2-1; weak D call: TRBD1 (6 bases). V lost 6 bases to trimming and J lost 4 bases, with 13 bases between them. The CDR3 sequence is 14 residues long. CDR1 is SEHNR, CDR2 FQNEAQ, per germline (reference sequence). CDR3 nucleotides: TGTGCCAGCAGAGAACAGGGATTGTACAATGAGCAGTTCTTC. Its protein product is CASREQGLYNEQFF.

CDR3 nucleotide sequence: TGTGCCAGCAGGCCTACTAGCGGGAGTTCCTACGAGCAGTACTTC. It yields the protein CASRPTSGSSYEQYF. The chain recombines TRBV28 with TRBJ2-7, with TRBD2 matching 11 bases. The CDR3 runs 15 residues. V shed 6 bases, J shed 1 base, and the junction held 5 bases outside the gene matches. CDR1 is MDHEN, CDR2 SYDVKM, per germline.